This T cell receptor beta chain was found in a study of T cells in Graves' hyperthyroidism and ophthalmopathy. Overall study findings and caveats: Blood also contained most expanded thyroid clonotypes above 0.001. Ophthalmopathy, as predicted by the model, came a median roughly 6.5 months after the prediction.

Concerning this clonotype: The target antigen is unknown.

Researchers took RNA transcripts and amplified the TCR beta CDR3 regions from them. The HTBI primer set drove a first-round RT-PCR of the TCR CDR3. In TCRdb, the multiplex PCR reads were re-called with MiXCR into one record per CDR3 protein. The sample includes about 400,000 distinct CDR3 sequences, around 15% of them seen just once. The CDR3 has 14 amino acids. Trimming took off 2 bases at V and 6 bases at J, with 14 bases between the two ends. Germline V gene lookup returns CDR1 MGHDK and CDR2 SYGVNS. Active moderate-to-severe ophthalmopathy, Clinical Activity Score at least 3, NOSPECS at least 4, under 3 months' duration. Clinical symptoms, serum thyroxine, TRAb, thyroid ultrasound and orbital computed tomography informed diagnoses.

The sample was blood. The sequence came from a man between 45 and 60 years old with Graves' ophthalmopathy. This rearrangement joins TRBV25-1 to TRBJ2-7, with a weak D call TRBD1 (8 bases). The CDR3 DNA reads TGTGCCAGCAGTGAACTGGACAGGGAGGGCGAGCAGTACTTC. This gives the protein CASSELDREGEQYF.